This paragraph covers one T cell receptor (beta chain) sequence. The antigen remains unidentified. CDR3 length: 12 residues. V lost 7 bases and J lost 4, with 10 bases in between. Looked up from germline, CDR1 is SQVTM and CDR2 is ANQGSEA. The data originate from a study of early T cells in non-severe SARS-CoV-2 infection. Study in general: It was bulk RNA from unsorted whole blood that was sequenced, and the chains were unpaired. General study results and limits: Reliance on VDJdb matching favored anti-spike CD8 responses; private and CD4 specificities were missed.

Tagging with unique molecular identifiers was applied to individual cDNA molecules. One entry per CDR3 protein, called by TCRdb with MiXCR from the 5' RACE reads. The data contain tens of thousands of distinct CDR3 sequences, about 15% of them singletons. Material for sequencing was whole blood. V gene TRBV29-1 combines with J gene TRBJ1-4; D is unclear. The source of this sequence is an adult who was a healthcare worker with PCR-confirmed SARS-CoV-2 infection or an uninfected control (not recorded which). The CDR3 DNA is TGCAGCGCTACGGCCAGTAATGAAAAACTGTTTTTT. It codes for CSATASNEKLFF.